Presented here are 23 T cell receptor beta chains from one specimen sequenced in a study of OX40 agonist ivuxolimab in advanced cancers. Measured with immunoSEQ multiplex PCR; TCRdb has only the in-frame clones, and not every one. This sample carries about 50,000 clones, roughly three quarters of them seen once, and the ten largest clones take roughly 1.1%. The input for sequencing was CD4+ or CD8+ T cells sorted from blood, taken in a trial of the OX40 agonist ivuxolimab. Receptors were obtained from an adult with an advanced solid tumor such as melanoma, head and neck, liver or kidney cancer.

This clone was observed a single time. This sequence joins TRBV5-4 and TRBJ2-1, with 13 bases identical to TRBD2. Germline CDR1 reads SGHNT; CDR2 reads YYREEE (reference sequence). This CDR3 is 15 amino acids long. V lost 3 bases and J lost 5; bases outside the gene matches: 2. CDR3 bases: TGTGCCAGCAGCTCGGGACTAGCGGGGAACAATGAGCAGTTCTTC. This gives the protein CASSSGLAGNNEQFF.

V is TRBV29-1 and J is TRBJ2-5, with 10 bases identical to TRBD1. Germline loops: CDR1 SQVTM, CDR2 ANQGSEA. This CDR3 comprises 14 residues. V trimming: 1 base; J trimming: 5 bases; junction bases outside the gene matches: 4. CDR3 protein: CSVEGTGGGETQYF. In DNA, the CDR3 is TGCAGCGTTGAAGGGACAGGGGGTGGGGAGACCCAGTACTTC.

This CDR3 reads CASSLYTSRDTQYF. As DNA, the CDR3 is TGCGCCAGCAGCTTGTATACTTCGCGGGATACGCAGTATTTT. The J gene is TRBJ2-3, the V gene TRBV5-1; no firm D call. The CDR3 contains 14 residues. Germline CDR1 reads SGHRS; CDR2 reads YFSETQ. Between the trimmed V and J ends, which lost 1 base and 6 bases, there was a span of 12 bases.

This chain uses TRBV7-9 with TRBJ2-3, with a weak D call TRBD2 (5 bases). Trimming took 3 bases from V and 4 from J, leaving 11 bases between them. The CDR3 totals 14 residues. CDR1 and CDR2 (germline): SEHNR, FQNEAQ (reference sequence). CDR3 nucleotides: TGTGCCAGCAGCTTCTTAGCGTTTTCAGATACGCAGTATTTT. It specifies CASSFLAFSDTQYF.

The rearrangement uses TRBV5-3 and TRBJ2-4, with unresolved D. TRBV5-3 is an open reading frame whose function is uncertain. V was pared by 2 bases and J by 0 bases, with 21 bases between. This CDR3 contains 19 residues. The CDR3, as DNA: TGTGCCAGAAGCTTACATGTTTTTTATTCAGACGAAGCCAAAAACATTCAGTACTTC. The encoded protein is CARSLHVFYSDEAKNIQYF.

Regarding this clone: One junction end disagrees with the germline gene, perhaps due to a read error. The gene calls are TRBV18 and TRBJ1-1; D may be TRBD1 (5 bases). This CDR3 region has 16 residues. Germline CDR1 KGHSH, CDR2 LQKENI. CDR3 sequence reads: CACSLGTGVSNTEAFF. The DNA of the CDR3 is TGTGCCTGCTCACTCGGGACGGGCGTTTCTAACACTGAAGCTTTCTTT.

This clone turned up a few times. The V gene is TRBV19, the J gene TRBJ1-1; D is unresolved. The CDR3 loop spans 14 amino acids. CDR1 and CDR2 (germline): LNHDA, SQIVND (reference sequence). Trimming cost V 3 bases and J 3 bases, with 11 bases left between them. The CDR3, as DNA: TGTGCCAGTAGTATGTCCAGTGTGGACACTGAAGCTTTCTTT. It codes for CASSMSSVDTEAFF.

This chain connects TRBV21-1 to TRBJ2-7; the table gives TRBD1 as D, unverified against the DNA. TRBV21-1 is given as a pseudogene. CDR3 size: 19 residues. The CDR3 DNA reads TGTGCCAGCAGCCCCAGGCAGGACAGCACCTCCAGGGGCAGCCACGAGCAGTACTTC. It specifies CASSPRQDSTSRGSHEQYF.

The J gene is TRBJ2-2, the V gene TRBV4-1; the match to TRBD2 covers 11 bases. Germline V gene data show CDR1 as MGHRA and CDR2 as YSYEKL. V lost 0 bases, J lost 4 bases, and 13 bases stayed unmatched. The CDR3 is made up of 20 amino acids. In nucleotides, the CDR3 is TGCGCCAGCAGCCAAGAGGGAGAAACTAGCGGGAGTGTTGGCACCGGGGAGCTGTTTTTT. It yields the protein CASSQEGETSGSVGTGELFF.

The chain combines TRBV15 with TRBJ2-7; D unresolved. Germline lookup yields CDR1 LNHNV and CDR2 YYDKDF (reference sequence). The CDR3 spans 14 residues. Trimming took off 2 bases at V and 0 bases at J, with 8 bases between the two ends. CDR3 DNA sequence: TGTGCCACCAGCAGACAGTTAGGCTCCTACGAGCAGTACTTC. It is translated as CATSRQLGSYEQYF.

This chain joins TRBV11-2 and TRBJ2-7; TRBD1 matches at 9 bases. The CDR3 has 15 residues. V dropped 0 bases and J dropped 3; count of bases not matched to a gene: 3. The germline V gene encodes CDR1 SGHAT and CDR2 FQNNGV. CDR3 in DNA: TGTGCCAGCAGCTTAGATATGGGACAGGGCTACGAGCAGTACTTC. This sequence encodes CASSLDMGQGYEQYF.

The chain recombines TRBV2 with TRBJ1-1, with D perhaps TRBD1 (6 bases). The CDR3 is made up of 12 amino acids. The V gene lost 9 bases and the J gene lost 5 bases, with 13 bases spanning the gap. Germline CDR1 SNHLY, CDR2 FYNNEI. CDR3 DNA sequence: TGTGCCAGTAGAAGGGGGAGGACTGAAGCTTTCTTT. Protein product: CASRRGRTEAFF. Combining the CDR3 with reference TRBV2 and TRBJ1-1 gives the whole variable domain EPEVTQTPSHQVTQMGQEVILRCVPISNHLYFYWYRQILGQKVEFLVSFYNNEISEKSEIFDDQFSVERPDGSNFTLKIRSTKLEDSAMYFCASRRGRTEAFFGQGTRLTVV.

The chain carries TRBV6-5 and TRBJ2-3; 7 nucleotides match TRBD2. The CDR3 totals 15 residues. Germline-derived CDR1 and CDR2 are MNHEY and SVGAGI. J lost 3 bases, V lost 5 bases, and 8 bases had no gene match. CDR3 sequence: CASSRSGIGTDTQYF. CDR3 coding DNA: TGTGCCAGCAGTAGGAGCGGGATAGGGACAGATACGCAGTATTTT.

The chain uses TRBV19 and TRBJ2-7; perhaps TRBD1 as D (6 bases). Germline V CDR1 and CDR2: LNHDA, SQIVND (reference sequence). This CDR3 has 17 amino acids. Trimming removed 5 bases at V and 0 bases at J, with 20 bases between. The CDR3 is CASSRTPRGRRSYEQYF. Written as DNA, the CDR3 is TGTGCCAGTAGTCGAACCCCCAGGGGCCGACGCTCCTACGAGCAGTACTTC.

The rearrangement joins TRBV5-1 to TRBJ2-2, with TRBD1 matching over 10 bases. Per germline, CDR1 SGHRS and CDR2 YFSETQ. The CDR3 contains 18 residues. V shed 2 bases, J shed 7 bases, and the junction held 14 bases outside the gene matches. Written as DNA, the CDR3 is TGCGCCAGCAGCTTCATTTTATCGGACAGGGGGTATAACGGGGAGCTGTTTTTT. Translated, it gives CASSFILSDRGYNGELFF.

This chain links TRBV7-9 with TRBJ1-1; TRBD1 agrees at 9 bases. The CDR3 has 15 residues. Germline-derived CDR1 and CDR2 are SEHNR and FQNEAQ (reference sequence). V shed 4 bases, J shed 6 bases, and the junction held 9 bases outside the gene matches. The CDR3 is CASSSIPGQGSEAFF. The DNA for the CDR3 is TGTGCCAGCAGCTCAATTCCGGGACAGGGCTCTGAAGCTTTCTTT.

This clone has only one observation. The J gene is TRBJ1-2, the V gene TRBV5-4, with 7 bases matching TRBD1. Trimming removed 0 bases from V and 5 bases from J; junction bases left unmatched: 4. The germline CDR1 and CDR2 sequences are SGHNT and YYREEE (reference sequence). This CDR3 is built from 14 residues. Here the CDR3 DNA reads TGTGCCAGCAGCTTGGCAGGGGGTGTTTATGGCTACACCTTC. Translating it yields CASSLAGGVYGYTF.

This clone was recorded a few times. V and J are TRBV18 and TRBJ1-3; 8 bases fit TRBD1. The CDR3 sequence is 14 residues long. Germline trimming cut 2 bases from V and 7 bases from J; bases unmatched to any gene: 4. From germline, CDR1 is KGHSH and CDR2 LQKENI. The CDR3 protein is CASSPTGGINTIYF. The CDR3 nucleotides are TGTGCCAGCTCACCAACAGGGGGTATCAACACCATATATTTT.

This chain uses TRBV5-8 with TRBJ1-2; possible D gene TRBD1, 6 bases. The ends were cut back, 4 bases at V and 8 bases at J, with 15 bases in the middle. This CDR3 spans 13 amino acids. The germline CDR1 and CDR2 sequences are SGHTS and YDEGEE. The CDR3 coding sequence is TGTGCCAGCAGCCTAACAGGGAAAAGAGGCTACACCTTC. Protein product: CASSLTGKRGYTF.

This clone came up a few times. The rearrangement links TRBV13 to TRBJ2-1; TRBD1 aligns across 9 bases. Germline loops: CDR1 PRHDT, CDR2 FYEKMQ (reference sequence). The CDR3 loop spans 16 amino acids. J lost 5 bases, V lost 5 bases, and 10 bases had no gene match. The CDR3: CASSRPLDRGHNEQFF. CDR3 DNA: TGTGCCAGCAGCCGACCCCTGGACAGGGGCCACAATGAGCAGTTCTTC.

The chain employs TRBV18 and TRBJ2-1; no reliable D call. The CDR3 is 13 amino acids. The germline V gene has CDR1 KGHSH and CDR2 LQKENI. The V end lost 5 bases, the J end lost 6 bases, and 11 bases lay between the germline ends. The CDR3 sequence is CASSTFIGNEQFF. In DNA form, the CDR3 reads TGTGCCAGCTCAACCTTCATAGGCAATGAGCAGTTCTTC.

The genes are TRBV7-8 and TRBJ2-5, with 10 bases identical to TRBD1. Germline V CDR1 and CDR2: SGHVS, FQNEAQ. V was clipped by 5 bases and J by 1 base; unmatched bases: 10. This CDR3 has 17 amino acids. The CDR3 DNA reads TGTGCCAGCAGCCCAAGAAGGGACAGGGGATTCCAAGAGACCCAGTACTTC. Translating it yields CASSPRRDRGFQETQYF.

The DNA of the CDR3 is TGTGCCACCAGCAGATCCGACCCCACAGATACGCAGTATTTT. This translates into CATSRSDPTDTQYF. The J gene is TRBJ2-3, the V gene TRBV15; D is unresolved. This CDR3 spans 14 amino acids. CDR1 and CDR2 from the germline V gene are LNHNV and YYDKDF (reference sequence). Trimming pared 2 bases from V and 2 bases from J, leaving 8 bases between.